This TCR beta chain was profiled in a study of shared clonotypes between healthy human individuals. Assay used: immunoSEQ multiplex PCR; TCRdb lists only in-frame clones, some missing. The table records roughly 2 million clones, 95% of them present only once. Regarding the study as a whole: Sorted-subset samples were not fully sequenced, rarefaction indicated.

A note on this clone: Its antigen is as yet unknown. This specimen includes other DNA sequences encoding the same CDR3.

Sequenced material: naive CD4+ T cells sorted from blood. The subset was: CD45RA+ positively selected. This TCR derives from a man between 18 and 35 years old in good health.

The CDR3: CASSLTGAGEQYF. CDR3 coding DNA: TGTGCCAGCAGCCTGACAGGGGCGGGCGAGCAGTACTTC. The gene calls are TRBV5-4 and TRBJ2-7, with TRBD1 matching 8 bases. This CDR3 has 13 residues. V was clipped by 4 bases and J by 6 bases; unmatched bases: 6. Per the germline V gene, CDR1 is SGHNT and CDR2 is YYREEE (reference sequence).